These 20 T cell receptor beta chains share one sample of origin, sequenced in a study of T cells in Graves' hyperthyroidism and ophthalmopathy. From RNA transcripts, TCR beta CDR3 regions were amplified. A first-round RT-PCR of the TCR CDR3 used the HTBI primer set. In TCRdb, the multiplex PCR reads were re-called with MiXCR into one record per CDR3 protein. The top ten clones hold roughly a fifth of a sample with about 350,000 distinct CDR3 sequences, about 15% of them seen once. Sequenced sample: blood. These receptors all come from a woman in her fifties or sixties with Graves' ophthalmopathy.

This clonotype was recorded at least ten times. This chain links TRBV20-1 with TRBJ2-4, with 7 bases matching TRBD2. V shed 0 bases, J shed 3 bases, and the junction held 8 bases outside the gene matches. Germline CDR1 is DFQATT and CDR2 is SNEGSKA (reference sequence). The CDR3 totals 16 residues. CDR3 loop: CSARDGLGRDKNIQYF. The DNA for the CDR3 is TGCAGTGCTAGAGACGGGTTGGGGAGGGACAAAAACATTCAGTACTTC.

This chain joins TRBV6-5 and TRBJ2-6; D uncertain. Between the trimmed V and J ends, which lost 4 bases and 4 bases, there was a span of 8 bases. This CDR3 region has 14 residues. Germline assignment: CDR1 MNHEY and CDR2 SVGAGI. The CDR3 bases are TGTGCCAGCAGTTGGGTATCCGGGGCCAACGTCCTGACTTTC. Translated: CASSWVSGANVLTF.

The chain recombines TRBV5-1 with TRBJ2-5; D perhaps matches TRBD2 (7 bases). CDR3 size: 13 residues. The V gene lost 0 bases and the J gene lost 7 bases, with 10 bases spanning the gap. The germline V gene encodes CDR1 SGHRS and CDR2 YFSETQ. This chain's CDR3 is CASSLAGEGTQYF. The CDR3 nucleotides are TGCGCCAGCAGCTTGGCAGGGGAGGGGACCCAGTACTTC.

The chain joins TRBV27 to TRBJ1-4; D unclear. V lost 4 bases and J lost 5, with 11 bases in between. The CDR3 has 14 amino acids. Germline lookup yields CDR1 MNHEY and CDR2 SMNVEV (reference sequence). CDR3 sequence reads: CASSSRRKNEKLFF. CDR3 nucleotide sequence: TGTGCCAGCAGTTCCCGGCGAAAAAATGAAAAACTGTTTTTT. The variable domain in full, completed from reference TRBV27 and TRBJ1-4, reads EAQVTQNPRYLITVTGKKLTVTCSQNMNHEYMSWYRQDPGLGLRQIYYSMNVEVTDKGDVPEGYKVSRKEKRNFPLILESPSPNQTSLYFCASSSRRKNEKLFFGSGTQLSVL.

This sequence joins TRBV12-3 or TRBV12-4 and TRBJ2-7; D tentatively fits TRBD1 or TRBD2 (5 bases each). The CDR3 sequence is 12 residues long. With 7 bases removed from V and 4 bases from J, the gap between germline ends came to 11 bases. The chain's CDR3 is CASKAEGYEQYF. The CDR3 nucleotides are TGTGCCAGCAAGGCAGAGGGGTACGAGCAGTACTTC.

This clonotype showed up many times. The chain is built from TRBV27 and TRBJ2-3; 11 bases are a match to TRBD2. The CDR3 loop spans 16 amino acids. Germline V gives CDR1 MNHEY, CDR2 SMNVEV (reference sequence). The junction had 4 bases not matched to a gene; V was cut back by 1 base and J by 4 bases. This CDR3 reads CASSLFTSGGADTQYF. In nucleotides, the CDR3 is TGTGCCAGCAGTTTATTTACTAGCGGGGGCGCAGATACGCAGTATTTT.

Only one count was recorded for this clonotype. The gene calls are TRBV19 and TRBJ2-5, with D perhaps matching TRBD1 (5 bases). This CDR3 region has 14 residues. The ends were cut back, 4 bases at V and 4 bases at J, with 13 bases in the middle. CDR1 is LNHDA and CDR2 is SQIVND in the germline V gene (reference sequence). CDR3 loop: CASSTAGWTETQYF. CDR3 nucleotide sequence: TGTGCCAGTAGTACGGCAGGGTGGACAGAGACCCAGTACTTC.

This sequence joins TRBV6-1 and TRBJ2-1; TRBD2 agrees at 16 bases. The trim removed 8 bases at V and 3 bases at J, leaving 7 bases unmatched. The CDR3 loop spans 17 amino acids. Per the germline V gene, CDR1 is MNHNS and CDR2 is SASEGT. CDR3: CASPGGTSGRVYNEQFF. CDR3 sequence (DNA): TGTGCCAGCCCAGGCGGGACTAGCGGGAGGGTCTACAATGAGCAGTTCTTC.

This sequence joins TRBV3-1 and TRBJ2-7; no firm D call. With 6 bases removed from V and 3 bases from J, the gap between germline ends came to 15 bases. Germline-derived CDR1 and CDR2 are LGHDT and YNNKEL (reference sequence). The CDR3 is 14 residues long. The chain's CDR3 is CASRRDGPFYEQYF. The CDR3 DNA follows: TGTGCCAGCAGGAGAGATGGACCGTTCTACGAGCAGTACTTC.

The J gene is TRBJ2-3, the V gene TRBV28; 15 nucleotides line up with TRBD2. Losses at the gene ends were 6 bases for V and 3 bases for J; bases not matched to a gene: 7. In germline, CDR1 is MDHEN, CDR2 SYDVKM. This CDR3 spans 17 amino acids. In DNA form, the CDR3 reads TGTGCCAGCAGCCCCTCCGGACTAGCGGGAGGGACAGATACGCAGTATTTT. Translated: CASSPSGLAGGTDTQYF.

This clonotype came up many times. This chain links TRBV28 with TRBJ2-3; TRBD2 might be the D (5 bases). Germline CDR1 and CDR2: MDHEN and SYDVKM. The V gene lost 3 bases and the J gene lost 11 bases, with 21 bases spanning the gap. This CDR3 contains 15 residues. The CDR3 DNA reads as TGTGCCAGCAGTTTCTCCGCCCAAACTAGGTCGGAGCAGTATTTT. Amino acids: CASSFSAQTRSEQYF.

This clonotype was picked up many times. The CDR3 protein is CASSYRDRVTQYF. As DNA, the CDR3 is TGTGCCAGCAGTTACCGGGACAGGGTTACGCAGTATTTT. V usage is TRBV28 and J usage is TRBJ2-3, with 9 bases identical to TRBD1. Per germline, CDR1 MDHEN and CDR2 SYDVKM. V lost 4 bases to trimming and J lost 8 bases; unmatched junction nucleotides: 4. The CDR3 extends over 13 amino acids.

Details on this clonotype: This may come from a read error, since a much larger clone is one base off. The chain combines TRBV11-2 with TRBJ2-2, with 7 bases lining up with TRBD2. The CDR3 contains 13 residues. The germline V gene encodes CDR1 SGHAT and CDR2 FQNNGV. The CDR3: CASSLGSSGEPFF. In nucleotides, the CDR3 is TGTGCCAGCAGCTTAGGGAGCAGCGGGGAGCCGTTTTTT. Supplemented by reference TRBV11-2 and TRBJ2-2, the full variable domain reads EAGVAQSPRYKIIEKRQSVAFWCNPISGHATLYWYQQILGQGPKLLIQFQNNGVVDDSQLPKDRFSAERLKGVDSTLKIQPAKLEDSAVYLCASSLGSSGEPFFGEGSRLTVL.

The gene calls are TRBV18 and TRBJ2-2, with unresolved D. This CDR3 has 16 residues. V was clipped by 3 bases and J by 1 base, with 12 bases between them. The germline CDR1 and CDR2 sequences are KGHSH and LQKENI. The CDR3 DNA reads TGTGCCAGCTCACCCTTCGCTACGTTGAACACCGGGGAGCTGTTTTTT. Protein sequence: CASSPFATLNTGELFF.

This clonotype was observed many times. This chain joins TRBV28 and TRBJ2-7; D is uncertain. Trimming cost V 5 bases and J 7 bases, with 18 bases left between them. Germline V gene data show CDR1 as MDHEN and CDR2 as SYDVKM. The CDR3 runs to 14 residues. CDR3: CASSPDVELGEQYF. The CDR3 bases are TGTGCCAGCAGTCCGGACGTGGAGCTAGGGGAGCAGTACTTC.

This clonotype has just a few counts. The chain is built from TRBV6-1 and TRBJ1-1, with 8 positions matching TRBD1. The J segment lost 0 bases and the V segment lost 5 bases, leaving 5 bases of the junction unmatched. Germline V gene data show CDR1 as MNHNS and CDR2 as SASEGT. CDR3 size: 15 residues. CDR3 sequence (DNA): TGTGCCAGCAGTATTTCGGACAGGGTGAACACTGAAGCTTTCTTT. Translation gives CASSISDRVNTEAFF.

This clonotype was recorded at least ten times. The chain has TRBV27 and TRBJ1-6; tentative D call: TRBD1 (5 bases). Germline CDR1 and CDR2: MNHEY and SMNVEV (reference sequence). The CDR3 is made up of 14 amino acids. Trimming removed 6 bases at V and 7 bases at J, with 13 bases between. CDR3 amino acids: CASRWGQGNSPLHF. The CDR3, as DNA: TGTGCCAGCAGGTGGGGCCAGGGAAATTCACCCCTCCACTTT.

This clonotype was found a few times. The chain links TRBV5-6 to TRBJ2-3; 7 nucleotides match TRBD2. Per germline, CDR1 SGHDT and CDR2 YYEEEE. The CDR3 contains 16 residues. V shed 4 bases and J 0 bases; nucleotides not matched to a gene: 8. In DNA form, the CDR3 reads TGTGCCAGCAGCGCCCTCGGGGAGGGTAGCACAGATACGCAGTATTTT. It encodes CASSALGEGSTDTQYF.

At least ten counts were recorded for this clonotype. V is TRBV10-3 and J is TRBJ1-6; D gene uncertain. Germline V CDR1 and CDR2: ENHRY, SYGVKD. The CDR3 is 14 amino acids. Trimming cost V 6 bases and J 5 bases, with 11 bases left between them. The CDR3 loop reads CAIRKRTDNSPLHF. The CDR3 region has the DNA TGTGCCATCAGGAAAAGAACGGATAATTCACCCCTCCACTTT.

At least ten counts were recorded for this clonotype. V usage is TRBV11-2 and J usage is TRBJ2-5; TRBD1 or TRBD2 may be the D gene (6 bases each). Germline CDR1 and CDR2: SGHAT and FQNNGV. The CDR3 spans 15 residues. V was clipped by 4 bases and J by 5 bases, with 17 bases between them. The CDR3 here is CASSWGSGAGETQYF. The CDR3 DNA sequence: TGTGCCAGCAGCTGGGGCTCGGGGGCCGGTGAGACCCAGTACTTC. The variable domain in full, with the rest retrieved from reference TRBV11-2 and TRBJ2-5, is EAGVAQSPRYKIIEKRQSVAFWCNPISGHATLYWYQQILGQGPKLLIQFQNNGVVDDSQLPKDRFSAERLKGVDSTLKIQPAKLEDSAVYLCASSWGSGAGETQYFGPGTRLLVL.